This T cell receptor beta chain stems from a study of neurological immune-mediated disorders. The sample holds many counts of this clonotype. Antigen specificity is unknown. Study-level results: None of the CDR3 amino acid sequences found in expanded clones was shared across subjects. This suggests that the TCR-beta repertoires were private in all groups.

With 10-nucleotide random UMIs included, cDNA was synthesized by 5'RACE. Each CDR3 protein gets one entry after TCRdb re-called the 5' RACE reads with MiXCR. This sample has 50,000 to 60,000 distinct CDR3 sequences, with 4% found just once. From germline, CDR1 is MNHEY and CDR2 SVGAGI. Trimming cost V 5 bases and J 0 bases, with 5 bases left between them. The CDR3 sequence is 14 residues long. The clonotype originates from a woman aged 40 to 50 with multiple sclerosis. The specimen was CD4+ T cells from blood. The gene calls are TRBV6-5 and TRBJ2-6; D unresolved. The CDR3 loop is CASSQLSGANVLTF. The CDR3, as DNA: TGTGCCAGCAGTCAGCTCTCTGGGGCCAACGTCCTGACTTTC.